The clone carrying this T cell receptor beta chain was counted a single time. The entry originates in a study of T cell responses to AZD1222 COVID-19 vaccine. The protocol was immunoSEQ multiplex PCR, while the TCRdb copy is restricted to in-frame clones and leaves out a portion. The sample shows 60,000 to 100,000 clones, roughly 87% of them seen only once. The V and J ends lost 9 bases and 0 bases, in that order; junction bases with no gene match: 8. Germline CDR1 reads MDHEN; CDR2 reads SYDVKM. This CDR3 has 15 amino acids. The starting material was peripheral blood, obtained on day 0 of AZD1222 vaccination. The chain carries TRBV28 and TRBJ2-7, with 10 bases aligning to TRBD2. The TCR sequence derives from an adult in good health. This CDR3 is CASSSTSGSSYEQYF. In DNA form, the CDR3 reads TGTGCCAGTTCCTCGACTAGCGGGTCCTCCTACGAGCAGTACTTC.